One sample yielded the 27 T cell receptor beta chains listed below, sequenced in a study of blood T cell repertoires in COVID-19. Assay used: immunoSEQ multiplex PCR; TCRdb lists only in-frame clones, some missing. There are about 210,000 clones in the sample; roughly 80% occur only once, and about 2.5% lies in the top ten. The sequenced sample was peripheral blood. All receptors come from a middle-aged woman with active or convalescent COVID-19.

This CDR3 reads CASSLQGAYNSPLHF. In DNA form, the CDR3 reads TGTGCCAGCAGCCTACAGGGGGCATATAATTCACCCCTCCACTTT. The chain uses TRBV7-9 and TRBJ1-6; 9 bases are a match to TRBD1. CDR3 size: 15 residues. J was trimmed by 4 bases and V by 5 bases; bases with no gene match: 3. Germline CDR1 is SEHNR and CDR2 is FQNEAQ (reference sequence).

This sequence joins TRBV15 and TRBJ2-1, with D perhaps TRBD2 (6 bases). The CDR3 covers 15 residues. The V end was cut by 1 base, the J end by 4 bases, with 11 bases between. Germline values: CDR1 LNHNV, CDR2 YYDKDF (reference sequence). The CDR3 sequence is CATSRGLEQYNEQFF. CDR3 nucleotides: TGTGCCACCAGCAGAGGACTAGAACAATACAATGAGCAGTTCTTC.

The rearrangement joins TRBV13 to TRBJ2-6; weak D call: TRBD2 (5 bases). The CDR3 has 16 residues. V was trimmed by 0 bases and J by 2 bases, leaving 8 bases between them. Germline CDR1 PRHDT, CDR2 FYEKMQ (reference sequence). In nucleotides, the CDR3 is TGTGCCAGCAGCTTAGGCGGGATAACTGGGGCCAACGTCCTGACTTTC. Translation gives CASSLGGITGANVLTF.

The chain recombines TRBV19 with TRBJ1-6; 7 bases align to TRBD1. With 3 bases clipped from V and 5 bases from J, the junction kept 1 base outside the gene matches. This CDR3 spans 14 amino acids. CDR1 and CDR2 (germline): LNHDA, SQIVND (reference sequence). In DNA form, the CDR3 reads TGTGCCAGTAGTATCGGGACAGATAATTCACCCCTCCACTTT. Amino acids: CASSIGTDNSPLHF. Variable domain in full (rest from reference TRBV19 and TRBJ1-6): DGGITQSPKYLFRKEGQNVTLSCEQNLNHDAMYWYRQDPGQGLRLIYYSQIVNDFQKGDIAEGYSVSREKKESFPLTVTSAQKNPTAFYLCASSIGTDNSPLHFGNGTRLTVT.

This chain links TRBV3-1 (or the pseudogene TRBV3-2) with TRBJ1-6; TRBD1 matches at 10 bases. Unmatched junction bases numbered 3, after V lost 4 bases and J lost 9 bases. The CDR3 runs 14 residues. Germline CDR1 reads LGHDT; CDR2 reads YNNKEL (reference sequence). In DNA, the CDR3 is TGTGCCAGCAGCCTCCGGGACAGGGGTTCACCCCTCCACTTT. Its translation is CASSLRDRGSPLHF.

This chain uses TRBV19 with TRBJ1-1; D is unclear. The V end lost 3 bases, the J end lost 1 base, and 6 bases lay between the germline ends. Germline CDR1 is LNHDA and CDR2 is SQIVND (reference sequence). CDR3 size: 13 residues. The chain's CDR3 is CASSIRQNTEAFF. CDR3 coding DNA: TGTGCCAGTAGTATTAGACAGAACACTGAAGCTTTCTTT.

The CDR3 DNA follows: TGTGCCAGTAGCCCAGCCTGGGGCTCAGTTGAGCAGTTCTTC. Encoded protein: CASSPAWGSVEQFF. The chain uses TRBV19 and TRBJ2-1, with D possibly matching TRBD1 (5 bases). The germline V gene has CDR1 LNHDA and CDR2 SQIVND (reference sequence). This CDR3 has 14 residues. Trimming left V 6 bases short and J 9 bases short, with 18 bases between.

V and J are TRBV19 and TRBJ2-1; 8 bases line up with TRBD1. With V trimmed by 5 bases and J by 6 bases, 6 bases remained unmatched. The CDR3 consists of 14 residues. CDR1 is LNHDA and CDR2 is SQIVND in the germline V gene (reference sequence). The DNA for the CDR3 is TGTGCCAGTAGTCACAGGGGGGCGGCCAATGAGCAGTTCTTC. This encodes CASSHRGAANEQFF.

The chain is built from TRBV5-1 and TRBJ1-1; D remains unclear. Germline CDR1 and CDR2: SGHRS and YFSETQ. The CDR3 length is 15 residues. V was pared by 5 bases and J by 1 base, with 15 bases between. CDR3 DNA: TGCGCCAGCAGAAACCTGGACTCGTCGAACACTGAAGCTTTCTTT. This sequence encodes CASRNLDSSNTEAFF. The entire variable domain, with the rest obtained from reference TRBV5-1 and TRBJ1-1, is as follows: KAGVTQTPRYLIKTRGQQVTLSCSPISGHRSVSWYQQTPGQGLQFLFEYFSETQRNKGNFPGRFSGRQFSNSRSEMNVSTLELGDSALYLCASRNLDSSNTEAFFGQGTRLTVV.

The chain employs TRBV19 and TRBJ1-2; 7 positions match TRBD1. The CDR3 covers 15 residues. Germline V gene lookup returns CDR1 LNHDA and CDR2 SQIVND (reference sequence). The J segment lost 5 bases and the V segment lost 4 bases, leaving 10 bases of the junction unmatched. This CDR3 reads CASSTRQGLGYGYTF. The CDR3 DNA sequence: TGTGCCAGTAGTACCCGACAGGGTTTAGGGTATGGCTACACCTTC. Full variable domain (rest looked up from reference TRBV19 and TRBJ1-2): DGGITQSPKYLFRKEGQNVTLSCEQNLNHDAMYWYRQDPGQGLRLIYYSQIVNDFQKGDIAEGYSVSREKKESFPLTVTSAQKNPTAFYLCASSTRQGLGYGYTFGSGTRLTVV.

The chain is built from TRBV2 and TRBJ2-1; 11 nucleotides align to TRBD2. V shed 4 bases, J shed 9 bases, and the junction held 8 bases outside the gene matches. Germline assignment: CDR1 SNHLY and CDR2 FYNNEI. The CDR3 loop spans 15 amino acids. CDR3 DNA: TGTGCCAGCAGTGTAACTAGCGGGAGCTCAGGTGAGCAGTTCTTC. Protein sequence: CASSVTSGSSGEQFF.

The chain joins TRBV7-8 to TRBJ1-1; D unresolved. This CDR3 has 12 amino acids. Germline V gene lookup returns CDR1 SGHVS and CDR2 FQNEAQ. Trimming took 5 bases from V and 3 from J, leaving 7 bases between them. The CDR3 DNA is TGTGCCAGCAGCCGGAGCTACACTGAAGCTTTCTTT. Amino acids: CASSRSYTEAFF.

The rearrangement joins TRBV24-1 to TRBJ1-3; tentative D call: TRBD1 (5 bases). Trimming removed 6 bases at V and 3 bases at J, with 14 bases between. This CDR3 has 15 residues. Germline loops: CDR1 KGHDR, CDR2 SFDVKD. This CDR3 is CATSPTGGDGNTIYF. CDR3 nucleotides: TGTGCCACCAGTCCCACCGGAGGGGATGGAAACACCATATATTTT.

The chain combines TRBV9 with TRBJ1-1, with D maybe TRBD1 (6 bases). The CDR3 runs to 13 residues. V shed 6 bases and J shed 8 bases, with 17 bases lying between them. CDR1 SGDLS and CDR2 YYNGEE come from the germline V gene. The CDR3 sequence: CASMSPNTGEAFF. In DNA, the CDR3 is TGTGCCAGCATGTCCCCGAATACAGGGGAAGCTTTCTTT.

The sample holds a few counts of this clone. The gene calls are TRBV11-2 and TRBJ1-4, with D unclear. Trimming removed 0 bases at V and 7 bases at J, with 9 bases between. In germline, CDR1 is SGHAT, CDR2 FQNNGV. The CDR3 extends over 14 amino acids. The CDR3 here is CASSLEETGEKLFF. In nucleotides, the CDR3 is TGTGCCAGCAGCTTAGAAGAGACTGGTGAAAAACTGTTTTTT.

This clone is a singleton in its sample. CDR3 loop: CASIGGSKPSTDTQYF. DNA of the CDR3: TGTGCCAGCATTGGCGGGTCGAAGCCTAGCACAGATACGCAGTATTTT. The chain has TRBV27 and TRBJ2-3, with D possibly TRBD2 on 5 matching bases. Trimming pared 7 bases from V and 0 bases from J, leaving 17 bases between. Germline V gene lookup returns CDR1 MNHEY and CDR2 SMNVEV (reference sequence). This CDR3 has 16 amino acids.

The V gene is TRBV24-1, the J gene TRBJ2-3, with unresolved D. Germline values: CDR1 KGHDR, CDR2 SFDVKD. Trimming removed 0 bases from V and 8 bases from J, with 8 bases in between. The CDR3 sequence is 13 residues long. DNA for the CDR3: TGTGCCACCAGTGATTTGGGCCGAGGTACGCAGTATTTT. Protein: CATSDLGRGTQYF.

This rearrangement joins TRBV10-3 to TRBJ1-2, with 7 nucleotides matching TRBD1. V shed 6 bases and J 9 bases; nucleotides not matched to a gene: 13. This CDR3 is 14 amino acids long. Germline lookup yields CDR1 ENHRY and CDR2 SYGVKD. CDR3 residues: CAIRWADRAARYTF. The CDR3, as DNA: TGTGCCATCAGGTGGGCAGACAGGGCGGCTCGCTACACCTTC.

V usage is TRBV2 and J usage is TRBJ2-5, with a tentative D call TRBD2 (6 bases). Trimming cost V 6 bases and J 5 bases, with 13 bases left between them. Germline CDR1 SNHLY, CDR2 FYNNEI. This CDR3 contains 13 residues. For the CDR3, the DNA is TGTGCCAGCAGATATAGCGGCAGGGAGACCCAGTACTTC. Residues: CASRYSGRETQYF.

The rearrangement uses TRBV14 and TRBJ1-2, with D hard to call. The CDR3 consists of 13 residues. In germline, CDR1 is SGHDN, CDR2 FVKESK. The V and J ends lost 1 base and 4 bases respectively, with 7 bases between them. The CDR3 DNA is TGTGCCAGCAGCCAAGCGCCGAGCTATGGCTACACCTTC. Residues: CASSQAPSYGYTF.

V usage is TRBV10-1 and J usage is TRBJ1-1; TRBD1 might be the D (6 bases). This CDR3 spans 14 amino acids. Germline CDR1 WNHNN, CDR2 SYGVQD (reference sequence). V lost 3 bases to trimming and J lost 1 base, with 9 bases between them. The CDR3 spells CASSDGTPNTEAFF. CDR3 sequence (DNA): TGCGCCAGCAGTGATGGGACACCGAACACTGAAGCTTTCTTT.

This rearrangement joins TRBV7-2 to TRBJ1-5, with TRBD1 identical over 7 bases. V was clipped by 5 bases and J by 4 bases; unmatched bases: 11. From germline, CDR1 is SGHTA and CDR2 FQGNSA. The CDR3 runs to 16 residues. Here the CDR3 reads CASSRDGDRRNQPQHF. Here the CDR3 DNA reads TGTGCCAGCAGCCGTGACGGGGACAGACGGAATCAGCCCCAGCATTTT.

This clone was seen just once. The chain recombines TRBV5-1 with TRBJ2-7; TRBD1 is a possible D gene (6 bases). Per the germline V gene, CDR1 is SGHRS and CDR2 is YFSETQ. This CDR3 has 14 amino acids. The ends were cut back, 2 bases at V and 2 bases at J, with 11 bases in the middle. DNA for the CDR3: TGCGCCAGCAGCTTCCTACAGGGAGCCTACGAGCAGTACTTC. Translating gives CASSFLQGAYEQYF.

This rearrangement joins TRBV19 to TRBJ1-1; 10 bases match TRBD1. Germline CDR1 and CDR2: LNHDA and SQIVND (reference sequence). The trim removed 8 bases at V and 12 bases at J, leaving 15 bases unmatched. The CDR3 sequence is 14 residues long. CDR3 residues: CASSPQDRGRVTFF. DNA for the CDR3: TGTGCCAGTTCCCCCCAAGACAGGGGGCGCGTCACTTTCTTT. The entire variable domain, with the rest obtained from reference TRBV19 and TRBJ1-1, is as follows: DGGITQSPKYLFRKEGQNVTLSCEQNLNHDAMYWYRQDPGQGLRLIYYSQIVNDFQKGDIAEGYSVSREKKESFPLTVTSAQKNPTAFYLCASSPQDRGRVTFFGQGTRLTVV.

The rearrangement links TRBV3-1 (or the pseudogene TRBV3-2) to TRBJ2-3; D ambiguous. Between the trimmed V and J ends, which lost 5 bases and 1 base, there was a span of 7 bases. The V gene's germline CDR1 is LGHDT and CDR2 YNNKEL (reference sequence). The CDR3 spans 13 residues. This CDR3 reads CASSSRGTDTQYF. The CDR3 nucleotides are TGTGCCAGCAGCTCCCGGGGCACAGATACGCAGTATTTT.

The gene calls are TRBV2 and TRBJ1-1; D is ambiguous. Deletions cut 5 bases from V and 3 bases from J, with 4 bases between. The CDR3 sequence is 11 residues long. In germline, CDR1 is SNHLY, CDR2 FYNNEI. The CDR3 here is CASSFDTEAFF. In DNA form, the CDR3 reads TGTGCCAGCAGTTTCGACACTGAAGCTTTCTTT.

Comments on this clone: Other nucleotide sequences in the sample specify the same CDR3. The rearrangement links TRBV6-1 to TRBJ2-7; D gene unclear. Germline assignment: CDR1 MNHNS and CDR2 SASEGT. The CDR3 totals 11 residues. V lost 3 bases, J lost 3 bases, and 3 bases lay in between. The CDR3 nucleotides are TGTGCCAGCAGTGATAACTACGAGCAGTACTTC. Residues: CASSDNYEQYF.